The rows below give T cell receptor beta chains drawn from one sample of a study of early T cells in non-severe SARS-CoV-2 infection. TCRdb re-called the 5' RACE reads with MiXCR, one entry per CDR3 protein. The sample carries some 60,000 distinct CDR3 sequences, about 12% recorded once. The sample was whole blood, taken at baseline. The receptors stem from an adult who was a healthcare worker with PCR-confirmed SARS-CoV-2 infection or an uninfected control (not recorded which). Both conserved end residues are part of each CDR3. D genes are given only for firm matches. Clone size is given for some rows only: seen once, a few or many times, or a class if the clone is expanded.

clone_size,v_call,j_call,d_call,cdr3_nt,cdr3_aa
-,TRBV19,TRBJ2-5,-,TGTGCCAGTAGCGGCAGAGGAGAGACCCAGTACTTC,CASSGRGETQYF
few,TRBV5-4,TRBJ2-7,TRBD2,TGTGCCAGCAGCTTGGGGCTAGCGGAACCCTACGAGCAGTACTTC,CASSLGLAEPYEQYF
-,TRBV14,TRBJ2-2,-,TGTGCCAGCAGCCACCAGGGAGGCACCGGGGAGCTGTTTTTT,CASSHQGGTGELFF
many,TRBV12-3/TRBV12-4,TRBJ2-7,-,TGTGCCAGCAGTTTTGCCCAATCCGAGCAGTACTTC,CASSFAQSEQYF
few,TRBV7-2,TRBJ2-2,-,TGTGCCAGCAGCTTAAGGGCAGGGGCCGGCGGGGAGCTGTTTTTT,CASSLRAGAGGELFF
-,TRBV5-4,TRBJ2-7,-,TGTGCCAGCAGACCAGGGGAAACCTACGAGCAGTACTTC,CASRPGETYEQYF
-,TRBV27,TRBJ2-7,-,TGTGCCAGCTCCCCCCTGGGGGCAGCCTACGAGCAGTACTTC,CASSPLGAAYEQYF
few,TRBV5-7,TRBJ1-5,TRBD1,TGTGCCAGCAGCCCCGGCAGGGGGCAATACACTAGCAATCAGCCCCAGCATTTT,CASSPGRGQYTSNQPQHF
-,TRBV11-2,TRBJ2-5,TRBD1,TGTGCCAGCAGCTATTGGACAGGTCAAGAGACCCAGTACTTC,CASSYWTGQETQYF
-,TRBV18,TRBJ1-2,TRBD1,TGTGCCAGCTCGGCAGGGGGAGATGGCTACACCTTC,CASSAGGDGYTF